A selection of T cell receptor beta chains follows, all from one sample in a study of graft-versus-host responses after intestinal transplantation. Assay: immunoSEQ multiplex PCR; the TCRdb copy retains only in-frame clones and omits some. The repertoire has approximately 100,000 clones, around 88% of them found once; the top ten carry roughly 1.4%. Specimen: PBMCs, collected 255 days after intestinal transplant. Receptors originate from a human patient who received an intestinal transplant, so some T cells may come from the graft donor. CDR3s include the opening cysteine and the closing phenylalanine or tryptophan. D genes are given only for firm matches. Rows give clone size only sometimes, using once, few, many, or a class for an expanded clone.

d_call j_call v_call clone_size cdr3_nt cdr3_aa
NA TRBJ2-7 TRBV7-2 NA TGTGCCAGCAGCTTAGACCCTATCTACGAGCAGTACTTC CASSLDPIYEQYF
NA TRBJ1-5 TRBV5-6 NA TGTGCCAGCAGCTTGTACGCGAGTAGCCAGCCCCAGCATTTT CASSLYASSQPQHF
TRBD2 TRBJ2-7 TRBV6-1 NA TGTGCCAGCAGTGAAGCGGCGCTAGCGGGGGCCTACGAGCAGTACTTC CASSEAALAGAYEQYF
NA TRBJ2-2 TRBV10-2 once TGCGCCAGCACCCCCATTGCCGGGGAGCTGTTTTTT CASTPIAGELFF
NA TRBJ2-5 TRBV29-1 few TGCAGCGCCCCTCAGGGGGAGACCCAGTACTTC CSAPQGETQYF
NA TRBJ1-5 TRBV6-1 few TGTGCCAGCAGTCCGGGAGAGCATCAGCCCCAGCATTTT CASSPGEHQPQHF
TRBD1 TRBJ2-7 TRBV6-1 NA TGTGCCAGCAGTCGGGACGGACAGGCCCCCTACGAGCAGTACTTC CASSRDGQAPYEQYF
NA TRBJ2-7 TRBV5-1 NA TGCGCCAGCAGCTTGGATCGGCTTAGACTTAGCTCCTACGAGCAGTACTTC CASSLDRLRLSSYEQYF
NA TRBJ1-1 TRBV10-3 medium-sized TGTGCCACCTCTGGGCGGACGGAAGCTTTCTTT CATSGRTEAFF
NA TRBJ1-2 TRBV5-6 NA TGTGCCAGCAGCTTGGCGATGGTGCTGAAGAGCTATGGCTACACCTTC CASSLAMVLKSYGYTF
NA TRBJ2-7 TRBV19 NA TGTGCCAGTAGTATGATCCAGGGGGGTTTCTACGAGCAGTACTTC CASSMIQGGFYEQYF
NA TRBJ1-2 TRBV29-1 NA TGCAGCGTTGATCAGGGGACGGTCCGGGGTTATGGCTACACCTTC CSVDQGTVRGYGYTF
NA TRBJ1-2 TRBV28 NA TGTGCCAGCAAGACCCCAGGGATTTCTAACTATGGCTACACCTTC CASKTPGISNYGYTF
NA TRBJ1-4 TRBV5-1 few TGCGCCAGCAGCAAAGAGGACGGGAATAATGAAAAACTGTTTTTT CASSKEDGNNEKLFF
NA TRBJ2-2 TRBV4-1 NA TGCGCCAGCAGCCCAACCCCTAGCGTCGGGGAGCTGTTTTTT CASSPTPSVGELFF
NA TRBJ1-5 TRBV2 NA TGTGCCAGCAGTGGAGCGGGGGCGGTTCAGCCCCAGCATTTT CASSGAGAVQPQHF
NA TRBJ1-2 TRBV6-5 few TGTGCCAGCAGCGGACTAGGGCACTATGGCTACACCTTC CASSGLGHYGYTF
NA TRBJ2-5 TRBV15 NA TGTGCCACCAGCATGCCAGGGGTGGGCTTTGGACAAGAGACCCAGTACTTC CATSMPGVGFGQETQYF
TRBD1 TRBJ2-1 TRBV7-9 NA TGTGCCAGCACCGAGACAGGGAGCTCCTACAATGAGCAGTTCTTC CASTETGSSYNEQFF
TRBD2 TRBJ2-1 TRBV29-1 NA TGCAGCGTACGCGGGGCCCGGGGGGGGGACAATGAGCAGTTCTTC CSVRGARGGDNEQFF
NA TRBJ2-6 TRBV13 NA TGTGCCAGCCGGTACTCTGGGGCCAACGTCCTGACTTTC CASRYSGANVLTF
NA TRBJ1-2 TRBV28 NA TGTGCCAGCAGTTTAATCGGTATTCAGAGCAGAGGTTATGGCTACACCTTC CASSLIGIQSRGYGYTF
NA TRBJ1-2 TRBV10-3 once TGTGCCATCAGTGAGTCGAGATACGGTGGCTACACCTTC CAISESRYGGYTF
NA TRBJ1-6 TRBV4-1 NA TGCGCCAGCAGCCAAGAAGGGGGAAATTCACCCCTCCACTTT CASSQEGGNSPLHF
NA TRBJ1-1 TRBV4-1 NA TGCGCCAGCAGCCAAGGAGGCGGTGGCACTGAAGCTTTCTTT CASSQGGGGTEAFF
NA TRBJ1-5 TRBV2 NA TGTGCCAGCAGTGATTGGGCAGAATATCAGCCCCAGCATTTT CASSDWAEYQPQHF
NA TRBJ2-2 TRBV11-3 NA TGTGCCAGCAGCTTAGGACTATCCGGGGAGCTGTTTTTT CASSLGLSGELFF
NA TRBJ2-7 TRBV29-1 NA TGCAGCGTTGTTGAGGACCGGTCCTACGAGCAGTACTTC CSVVEDRSYEQYF
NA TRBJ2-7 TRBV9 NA TGTGCCAGCAGCGCCGGATGGGGCGAGCAGTACTTC CASSAGWGEQYF
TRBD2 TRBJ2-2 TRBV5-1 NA TGCGCCAGCACCCTGGAACCTAGCGGGAGGAACACCGGGGAGCTGTTTTTT CASTLEPSGRNTGELFF
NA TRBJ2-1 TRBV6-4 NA TGTGCCAGCAGCCCTTTGTCCACAGCATCCTACAATGAGCAGTTCTTC CASSPLSTASYNEQFF
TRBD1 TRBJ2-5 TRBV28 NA TGTGCCAGCAGTACAAGGACAGGCCTAGAGACCCAGTACTTC CASSTRTGLETQYF
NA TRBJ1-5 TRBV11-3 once TGTGCCAGCAGCTTAGGGACAGATAGCAATCAGCCCCAGCATTTT CASSLGTDSNQPQHF
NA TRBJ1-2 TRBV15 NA TGTGCCACCAGCAGAGAAGTGAGTGGCTATGGCTACACCTTC CATSREVSGYGYTF
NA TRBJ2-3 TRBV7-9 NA TGTGCCAGCAGCTTTTTCGACTCCCGCACAGATACGCAGTATTTT CASSFFDSRTDTQYF
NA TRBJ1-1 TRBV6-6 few TGTGCCAGCAGGGAACACACTGAAGCTTTCTTT CASREHTEAFF
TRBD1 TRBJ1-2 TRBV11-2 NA TGTGCCAGCAGCTTAGATATACAGGGGGCTGATGGCTACACCTTC CASSLDIQGADGYTF
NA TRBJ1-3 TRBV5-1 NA TGCGCCAGCAGCTATGACTCTGGAAACACCATATATTTT CASSYDSGNTIYF
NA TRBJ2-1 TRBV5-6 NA TGTGCCAGCAGCTTGGAGGTGACTAGGGGGTATGTAGGAGAGCAGTTCTTC CASSLEVTRGYVGEQFF
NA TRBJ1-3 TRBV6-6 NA TGTGCCAGCAGTTGGTCAGCTGGAAACACCATATATTTT CASSWSAGNTIYF
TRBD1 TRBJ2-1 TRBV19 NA TGTGCCAGTAGTAACACAGGGGGCTCCTACAATGAGCAGTTCTTC CASSNTGGSYNEQFF
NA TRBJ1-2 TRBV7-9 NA TGTGCCAGCAGCTTCCGACACCGATCGAACTATGGCTACACCTTC CASSFRHRSNYGYTF
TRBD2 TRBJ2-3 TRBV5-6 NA TGTGCCAGCACCCTCAAGGGGCTAGCGGGGGGGCCGGATACGCAGTATTTT CASTLKGLAGGPDTQYF
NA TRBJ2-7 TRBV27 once TGTGCCAGCAGTTTACGCGGGGCGGACGAGCAGTACTTC CASSLRGADEQYF